Listed below are T cell receptor beta chains from one sample, sequenced in a study of cytomegalovirus exposure and HLA in healthy donors. Sequenced by immunoSEQ multiplex PCR; TCRdb stores in-frame clones only, minus some. The sample has 150,000 or so clones; roughly four fifths are singletons. Sequences were obtained from PBMCs. These receptors were taken from a young man in good health and CMV-seropositive. Each CDR3 is given with its conserved first and last residue. The order of the fields is clone size, J gene, D gene, V gene, CDR3 DNA, CDR3 protein. The D gene is left open where the match is weak. Expanded clones get a size class; other rows say once, few or many, or leave the size out.

once	TRBJ1-4	.	TRBV5-1	TGCGCCAGCAGCTTGGAGGCCGGGCGGCGAGGGGAAAAACTGTTTTTT	CASSLEAGRRGEKLFF
.	TRBJ2-1	TRBD2	TRBV19	TGTGCCAGTAGTTCTGGGACTAGCGGGAGAGGGGGGAATGAGCAGTTCTTC	CASSSGTSGRGGNEQFF
few	TRBJ2-1	.	TRBV28	TGTGCCAGCAGTTTACCCCAGAGGGCTGGGGTAAATGAGCAGTTCTTC	CASSLPQRAGVNEQFF
.	TRBJ2-7	TRBD2	TRBV7-9	TGTGCCAGCAGCTTCGGGGGCGGGAGGGGAGCCTACGAGCAGTACTTC	CASSFGGGRGAYEQYF
.	TRBJ2-1	TRBD1	TRBV9	TGTGCCAGCAGCGTGACAGGGGTAGGCAATGAGCAGTTCTTC	CASSVTGVGNEQFF
few	TRBJ2-6	.	TRBV19	TGTGCCAGTAGTATACTGTACTCTGGGGCCAACGTCCTGACTTTC	CASSILYSGANVLTF
.	TRBJ1-5	TRBD1	TRBV11-1	TGTGCCAGCAGCTTGGGACAGTTCAATCAGCCCCAGCATTTT	CASSLGQFNQPQHF
once	TRBJ2-1	.	TRBV20-1	TGCAGTGCTAAAAGGGGGGAGCAGTTCTTC	CSAKRGEQFF
.	TRBJ2-1	.	TRBV6-5	TGTGCCAGCAGTTACAGCTCACCGAGGAATGAGCAGTTCTTC	CASSYSSPRNEQFF
.	TRBJ2-1	.	TRBV18	TGTGCCAGCTCATCTCGTTCGACACCGCTGCGGGGCAATGAGCAGTTCTTC	CASSSRSTPLRGNEQFF
once	TRBJ1-2	.	TRBV29-1	TGCAGCGCCTGGGGGGGGCAGAACTATGGCTACACCTTC	CSAWGGQNYGYTF
.	TRBJ2-2	.	TRBV19	TGTGCCAGTAGCGTGTCGAACACCGGGGAGCTGTTTTTT	CASSVSNTGELFF
.	TRBJ2-5	.	TRBV19	TGTGCCAGTAGTATAAGGGGAGAGACCCAGTACTTC	CASSIRGETQYF
.	TRBJ1-2	.	TRBV4-1	TGCGCCAGCAGCCAAGGGGAGGGGGGCCGTTATGGCTACACCTTC	CASSQGEGGRYGYTF
.	TRBJ1-2	.	TRBV28	TGTGCCAGCAGTTACAGCCAAGGCTATGGCTACACCTTC	CASSYSQGYGYTF
.	TRBJ1-1	.	TRBV29-1	TGCAGCGTTGGTGGGGGGGCCCCTAACACTGAAGCTTTCTTT	CSVGGGAPNTEAFF
.	TRBJ1-1	.	TRBV6-5	TGTGCCAGCAGTTACTCGGGGTTTGCGGGGGGCACTGAAGCTTTCTTT	CASSYSGFAGGTEAFF
.	TRBJ2-3	TRBD1	TRBV28	TGTGCCAGCAGTTTATTGGGCTACCCCGGGACAGCAACAGATACGCAGTATTTT	CASSLLGYPGTATDTQYF
.	TRBJ2-5	.	TRBV28	TGTGCCAGCAGTACAGGTGTCCGGGAGACCCAGTACTTC	CASSTGVRETQYF
.	TRBJ1-5	.	TRBV2	TGTGCCAGCACCGGGGGGGAAGGGGTCCAGGGTCAGCCCCAGCATTTT	CASTGGEGVQGQPQHF
.	TRBJ1-1	.	TRBV15	TGTGCCACCAGCAGAGATAACGGGAACACTGAAGCTTTCTTT	CATSRDNGNTEAFF
once	TRBJ1-5	.	TRBV18	TGTGCCAGCTCACCAGCAGGGGTCCGCAATCAGCCCCAGCATTTT	CASSPAGVRNQPQHF
.	TRBJ1-5	.	TRBV7-2	TGTGCCAGCAGCTTAACACATAGCAATCAGCCCCAGCATTTT	CASSLTHSNQPQHF
.	TRBJ2-2	.	TRBV11-3	TGTGCCAGCAGCTTTGGGCAGGAGAACACCGGGGAGCTGTTTTTT	CASSFGQENTGELFF
.	TRBJ2-7	.	TRBV19	TGTGCCACAGGATGGGACACCTCCTACGAGCAGTACTTC	CATGWDTSYEQYF
.	TRBJ1-5	.	TRBV7-3	TGTGCCAGCAGCTTAGCCCAGGATCAGCCCCAGCATTTT	CASSLAQDQPQHF
.	TRBJ1-3	.	TRBV28	TGTGCCAGCAGTTTCGGACTGGACTCTGGAAACACCATATATTTT	CASSFGLDSGNTIYF
.	TRBJ1-4	.	TRBV5-6	TGTGCCAGCAGCTTGGGAGAGGGCGAAAAACTGTTTTTT	CASSLGEGEKLFF
.	TRBJ1-2	TRBD1	TRBV30	TGTGCCTGGAGTGCTCCGGACAGGGGGGGATATGGCTACACCTTC	CAWSAPDRGGYGYTF
few	TRBJ2-7	TRBD1	TRBV11-3	TGTGCCAGCAGCTTAGAACAGGGGCGAGTCTACGAGCAGTACTTC	CASSLEQGRVYEQYF
once	TRBJ1-1	.	TRBV27	TGTGCCAGCAGTTTATCGAAGGGGGGGTCCATGAACACTGAAGCTTTCTTT	CASSLSKGGSMNTEAFF
.	TRBJ1-2	TRBD1	TRBV10-2	TGCGCCAGCAGACACGCACCGGGACAGGGCTCCTATGGCTACACCTTC	CASRHAPGQGSYGYTF
.	TRBJ2-2	TRBD2	TRBV9	TGTGCCAGCGCCCGGGAGGACAGGGAGCTGTTTTTT	CASAREDRELFF
.	TRBJ2-7	.	TRBV9	TGTGCCAGCAGCGCCGCTCCTAGGTCGAGAGGCTACGAGCAGTACTTC	CASSAAPRSRGYEQYF
.	TRBJ2-6	.	TRBV19	TGTGCCAGTAGTATAGTCCTCTCTGGGGCCAACGTCCTGACTTTC	CASSIVLSGANVLTF
.	TRBJ2-1	.	TRBV19	TGTGCCAGTAGTATAGGGAAGCTAGCAGTTGAGCAGTTCTTC	CASSIGKLAVEQFF
.	TRBJ1-4	.	TRBV30	TGTGCCTGGAGTGAGCGGGGCGCAGGCGAAAAACTGTTTTTT	CAWSERGAGEKLFF
.	TRBJ1-2	.	TRBV11-2	TGTGCCAGCACCCCCCGGCCGGGGGATCTTAATGGCTACACCTTC	CASTPRPGDLNGYTF
.	TRBJ1-1	TRBD1	TRBV10-3	TGTGCCATCTTGGGACAGGGGGGAACTGAAGCTTTCTTT	CAILGQGGTEAFF
few	TRBJ1-1	TRBD1	TRBV6-5	TGTGCCACTCGGGCAGGGGGAATAAACACTGAAGCTTTCTTT	CATRAGGINTEAFF
.	TRBJ1-1	.	TRBV28	TGTGCCAGCAGCATGCGTATGAACACTGAAGCTTTCTTT	CASSMRMNTEAFF
.	TRBJ1-2	TRBD1	TRBV5-4	TGTGCCAGCAGCCATCAGGGGGCGGAGGGCTACACCTTC	CASSHQGAEGYTF
.	TRBJ2-7	TRBD2	TRBV4-1	TGCGCCAGCAGTGCCCTAGCGGCGCCCTACGAGCAGTACTTC	CASSALAAPYEQYF
.	TRBJ2-7	.	TRBV6-5	TGTGCCAGCAGTCAAAGCCCCACGGACGAGCAGTACTTC	CASSQSPTDEQYF
.	TRBJ2-5	.	TRBV29-1	TGCAGCTCGGCTTACAGGGGACTTGAAGAGACCCAGTACTTC	CSSAYRGLEETQYF
.	TRBJ2-7	.	TRBV4-2	TGTGCCAGCAGCCAAGATTTACTAGCTGGGAGCTCCTACGAGCAGTACTTC	CASSQDLLAGSSYEQYF
.	TRBJ1-4	TRBD1	TRBV6-6	TGTGCCAGCAGTGCCAGGGGGCTTGTTGAAAAACTGTTTTTT	CASSARGLVEKLFF
.	TRBJ1-1	TRBD1	TRBV4-1	TGCGCCAGCAGCCCTAGGACAGGGTTGAGCACTGAAGCTTTCTTT	CASSPRTGLSTEAFF
.	TRBJ1-5	.	TRBV28	TGTGCCAGCAGTTCCCCATTCAGGGGTGATCAGCCCCAGCATTTT	CASSSPFRGDQPQHF
.	TRBJ2-1	TRBD2	TRBV7-6	TGTGCCAGCAGCTTAGCCGGGACTAGCGCCCACAATGAGCAGTTCTTC	CASSLAGTSAHNEQFF
.	TRBJ2-2	TRBD1	TRBV5-1	TGCGCCAGCAGCCGGGACAGCAACACCGGGGAGCTGTTTTTT	CASSRDSNTGELFF
.	TRBJ2-7	TRBD2	TRBV11-2	TGTGCCAGCAGCCCCGGGACTAGCTACCTCTACGAGCAGTACTTC	CASSPGTSYLYEQYF